The 14 T cell receptor beta chains in this list originate from one sample, sequenced in a study of shared clonotypes between healthy human individuals (dated by TCRdb to 2018 to 2021). Receptor libraries were prepared by the immunoSEQ multiplex PCR assay. TCRdb stores this immuneACCESS table with in-frame sequences only. Part of the clones is absent; in the studies checked, under half of the shortfall reflects unresolved V genes, and no reason is known for the rest. The sample includes 600,000 to 750,000 clones, with roughly 72% observed a single time. The ten largest account for over 1.5% of the sample. Sequenced sample: memory CD4+ T cells sorted from blood. The cell subset or site label of this sample denotes: CD45RA-negative fraction. Receptors were obtained from a woman aged 25 to 39 in good health.

The chain employs TRBV6-1 and TRBJ2-7; no reliable D call. Germline lookup yields CDR1 MNHNS and CDR2 SASEGT. The CDR3 has 13 residues. Trimming cost V 3 bases and J 4 bases, with 10 bases left between them. The CDR3 bases are TGTGCCAGCAGTGATGTGGCGGCGTACGAGCAGTACTTC. This sequence encodes CASSDVAAYEQYF.

This clone was picked up many times. For the CDR3, the DNA is TGTGCCAGCAGCAAAGGTCCCGACAGGGTGAACACTGAAGCTTTCTTT. Amino acids: CASSKGPDRVNTEAFF. The chain employs TRBV21-1 and TRBJ1-1; the tabulated D call, TRBD1, remains unverified against the DNA. TRBV21-1 represents a pseudogene. The CDR3 runs to 16 residues.

J is TRBJ2-5 and V is TRBV5-4, with 7 bases matching TRBD2. CDR3 length: 14 amino acids. J lost 2 bases, V lost 5 bases, and 6 bases had no gene match. CDR1 is SGHNT and CDR2 is YYREEE in the germline V gene (reference sequence). CDR3 bases: TGTGCCAGCAGGAACTGGGGGGGTCAAGAGACCCAGTACTTC. Translating gives CASRNWGGQETQYF.

The chain couples TRBV5-5 to TRBJ2-6; no definite D call. Germline values: CDR1 SGHKS, CDR2 YYEKEE (reference sequence). The CDR3 is 16 residues long. V was shortened by 0 bases and J by 1 base, with 8 bases between the two germline ends. The DNA of the CDR3 is TGTGCCAGCAGCTTGGCGTTTGAGTCTGGGGCCAACGTCCTGACTTTC. Amino acids: CASSLAFESGANVLTF.

This chain joins TRBV7-9 and TRBJ1-2; 7 nucleotides line up with TRBD1. J gave up 7 bases and V 1 base, and 0 bases lay outside the gene matches. This CDR3 region has 12 residues. Germline loops: CDR1 SEHNR, CDR2 FQNEAQ (reference sequence). CDR3 residues: CASSLGDSGYTF. The CDR3 DNA is TGTGCCAGCAGCTTAGGGGACAGTGGCTACACCTTC.

This clone was detected a few times. This chain joins TRBV29-1 and TRBJ2-2; 7 positions agree with TRBD2. The ends lost 6 bases at V and 1 base at J; junction bases unmatched: 5. CDR3 length: 14 residues. Per the germline V gene, CDR1 is SQVTM and CDR2 is ANQGSEA. The chain's CDR3 is CSVRDYQNTGELFF. CDR3 DNA sequence: TGCAGCGTAAGGGACTATCAGAACACCGGGGAGCTGTTTTTT.

This chain links TRBV9 with TRBJ2-2; 7 bases line up with TRBD1. Trimming removed 1 base from V and 4 bases from J; junction bases left unmatched: 7. Germline V CDR1 and CDR2: SGDLS, YYNGEE. The CDR3 length is 16 residues. The CDR3 protein is CASSVRGTASTGELFF. CDR3 bases: TGTGCCAGCAGCGTAAGGGGGACAGCCAGCACCGGGGAGCTGTTTTTT.

The J gene is TRBJ2-3, the V gene TRBV4-2, with 7 bases lining up with TRBD1. The CDR3 length is 17 residues. CDR1 is LGHNA and CDR2 is YNFKEQ in the germline V gene. J lost 0 bases, V lost 1 base, and 7 bases had no gene match. Written as DNA, the CDR3 is TGTGCCAGCAGCCAAGGCAGGGGGAGAGCCAGCACAGATACGCAGTATTTT. This sequence encodes CASSQGRGRASTDTQYF.

V and J are TRBV28 and TRBJ2-7; TRBD2 matches at 10 bases. The V gene's germline CDR1 is MDHEN and CDR2 SYDVKM. With V trimmed by 7 bases and J by 5 bases, 11 bases remained unmatched. The CDR3 has 15 residues. This CDR3 is CASTAGGNYGNEQYF. CDR3 bases: TGTGCCAGCACAGCGGGAGGGAATTACGGCAACGAGCAGTACTTC. Using reference TRBV28 and TRBJ2-7 for the parts outside the CDR3, the full variable domain is DVKVTQSSRYLVKRTGEKVFLECVQDMDHENMFWYRQDPGLGLRLIYFSYDVKMKEKGDIPEGYSVSREKKERFSLILESASTNQTSMYLCASTAGGNYGNEQYFGPGTRLTVT.

The chain joins TRBV29-1 to TRBJ1-5, with 7 bases lining up with TRBD1. This CDR3 spans 13 amino acids. The junction had 9 bases not matched to a gene; V was cut back by 7 bases and J by 6 bases. Germline values: CDR1 SQVTM, CDR2 ANQGSEA. CDR3 nucleotide sequence: TGCAGCGCTAGAGACAGGGCGACTCAGCCCCAGCATTTT. Translated, it gives CSARDRATQPQHF.

This chain connects TRBV28 to TRBJ1-2; no clear D gene. This CDR3 is 14 amino acids long. V was cut by 6 bases and J by 2 bases, with 13 bases left in between. Germline loops: CDR1 MDHEN, CDR2 SYDVKM. Written as DNA, the CDR3 is TGTGCCAGCAGCCCGGACGGAGGGAACTATGGCTACACCTTC. Translation: CASSPDGGNYGYTF.

The genes are TRBV28 and TRBJ2-3; 7 nucleotides line up with TRBD2. V lost 2 bases and J lost 4; bases outside the gene matches: 24. Germline CDR1 is MDHEN and CDR2 is SYDVKM. The CDR3 length is 21 residues. Written as DNA, the CDR3 is TGTGCCAGCAGTTTAGAGTTTCTGGGAATTCTGGGCGGGAGCGTCGCAGATACGCAGTATTTT. Encoded protein: CASSLEFLGILGGSVADTQYF.

The rearrangement joins TRBV15 to TRBJ2-7, with D maybe TRBD1 (6 bases). CDR3 size: 16 residues. V was shortened by 0 bases and J by 4 bases, with 16 bases between the two germline ends. CDR1 and CDR2 from the germline V gene are LNHNV and YYDKDF (reference sequence). The CDR3 nucleotides read TGTGCCACCAGCAGAGAACCAGGGGACATAAGTTACGAGCAGTACTTC. Its translation: CATSREPGDISYEQYF.

The chain joins TRBV7-3 to TRBJ2-1, with 10 bases that match TRBD2. Germline CDR1 is SGHTA and CDR2 is FQGTGA. The CDR3 contains 15 residues. Germline trimming cut 5 bases from V and 2 bases from J; bases unmatched to any gene: 3. Here the CDR3 reads CASSATSGTYNEQFF. In DNA form, the CDR3 reads TGTGCCAGCAGCGCCACTAGCGGGACCTACAATGAGCAGTTCTTC.